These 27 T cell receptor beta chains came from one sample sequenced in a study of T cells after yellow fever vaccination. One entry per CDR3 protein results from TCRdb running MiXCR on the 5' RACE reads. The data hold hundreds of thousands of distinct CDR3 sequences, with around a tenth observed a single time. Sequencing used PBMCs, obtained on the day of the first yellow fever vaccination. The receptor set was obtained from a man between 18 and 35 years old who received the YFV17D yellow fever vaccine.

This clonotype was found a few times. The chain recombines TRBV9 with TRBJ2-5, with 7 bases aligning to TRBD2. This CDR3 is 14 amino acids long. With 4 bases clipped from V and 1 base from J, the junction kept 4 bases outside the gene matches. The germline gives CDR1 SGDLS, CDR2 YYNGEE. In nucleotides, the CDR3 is TGTGCCAGCAGCAATCCTAGCGGCCAAGAGACCCAGTACTTC. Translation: CASSNPSGQETQYF. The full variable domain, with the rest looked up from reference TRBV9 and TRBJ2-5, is DSGVTQTPKHLITATGQRVTLRCSPRSGDLSVYWYQQSLDQGLQFLIQYYNGEERAKGNILERFSAQQFPDLHSELNLSSLELGDSALYFCASSNPSGQETQYFGPGTRLLVL.

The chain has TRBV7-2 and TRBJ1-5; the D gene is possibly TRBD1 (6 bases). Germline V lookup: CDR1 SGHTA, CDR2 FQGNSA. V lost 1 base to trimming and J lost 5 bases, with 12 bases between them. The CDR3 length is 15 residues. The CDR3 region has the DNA TGTGCCAGCAGCTTAGATCGGGCAGGGGATCAGCCCCAGCATTTT. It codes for CASSLDRAGDQPQHF.

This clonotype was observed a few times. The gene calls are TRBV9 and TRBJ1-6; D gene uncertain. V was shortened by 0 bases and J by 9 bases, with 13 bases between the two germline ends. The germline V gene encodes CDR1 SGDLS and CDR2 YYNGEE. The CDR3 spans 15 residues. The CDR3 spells CASSVDGLSLSPLHF. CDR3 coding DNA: TGTGCCAGCAGCGTAGATGGACTTTCGCTTTCACCCCTCCACTTT.

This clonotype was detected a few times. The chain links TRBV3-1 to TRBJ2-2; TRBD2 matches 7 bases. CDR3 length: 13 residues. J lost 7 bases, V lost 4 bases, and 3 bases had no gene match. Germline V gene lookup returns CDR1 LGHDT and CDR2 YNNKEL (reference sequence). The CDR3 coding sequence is TGTGCCAGCAGCCGGGGGGGGTACGGGGAGCTGTTTTTT. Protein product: CASSRGGYGELFF.

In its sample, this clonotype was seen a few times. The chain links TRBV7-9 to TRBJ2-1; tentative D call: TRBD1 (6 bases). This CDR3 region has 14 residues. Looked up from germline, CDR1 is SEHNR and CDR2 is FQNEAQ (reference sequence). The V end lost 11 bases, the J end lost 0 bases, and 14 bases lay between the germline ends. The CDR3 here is CAAKGQGSYNEQFF. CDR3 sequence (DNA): TGTGCCGCCAAGGGACAAGGCTCCTACAATGAGCAGTTCTTC.

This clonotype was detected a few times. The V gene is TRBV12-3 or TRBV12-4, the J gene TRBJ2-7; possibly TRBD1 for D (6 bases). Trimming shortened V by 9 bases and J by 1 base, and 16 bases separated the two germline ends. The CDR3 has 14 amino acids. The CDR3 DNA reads TGTGCCAGTACCCAAACGGGACATTCCTACGAGCAGTACTTC. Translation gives CASTQTGHSYEQYF.

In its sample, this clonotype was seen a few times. The CDR3 coding sequence is TGTGCCAGCAGTCGTGGGCCCGACACCGGGGAGCTGTTTTTT. Translated: CASSRGPDTGELFF. The V call is TRBV6-1, the J call TRBJ2-2; D not certain. From germline, CDR1 is MNHNS and CDR2 SASEGT. The V and J ends lost 5 bases and 3 bases respectively, with 10 bases between them. There are 14 residues in the CDR3.

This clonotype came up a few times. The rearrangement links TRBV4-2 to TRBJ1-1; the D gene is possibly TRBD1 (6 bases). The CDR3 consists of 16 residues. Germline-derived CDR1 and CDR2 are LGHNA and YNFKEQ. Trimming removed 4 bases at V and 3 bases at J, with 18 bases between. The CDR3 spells CASSPNPHRVDTEAFF. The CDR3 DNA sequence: TGTGCCAGCAGCCCCAATCCGCACAGGGTTGACACTGAAGCTTTCTTT.

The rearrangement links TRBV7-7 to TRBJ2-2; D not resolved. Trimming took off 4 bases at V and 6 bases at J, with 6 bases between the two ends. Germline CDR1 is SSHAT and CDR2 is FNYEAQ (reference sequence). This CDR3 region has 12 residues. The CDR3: CASSSTAGELFF. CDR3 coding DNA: TGTGCCAGCAGCTCTACAGCCGGGGAGCTGTTTTTT.

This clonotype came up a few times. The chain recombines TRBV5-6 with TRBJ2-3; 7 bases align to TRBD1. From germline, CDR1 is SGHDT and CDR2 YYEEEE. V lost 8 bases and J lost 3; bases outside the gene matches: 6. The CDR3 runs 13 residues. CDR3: CASRQGWTDTQYF. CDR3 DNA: TGTGCCAGTCGACAGGGTTGGACAGATACGCAGTATTTT. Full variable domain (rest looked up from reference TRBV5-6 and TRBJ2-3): DAGVTQSPTHLIKTRGQQVTLRCSPKSGHDTVSWYQQALGQGPQFIFQYYEEEERQRGNFPDRFSGHQFPNYSSELNVNALLLGDSALYLCASRQGWTDTQYFGPGTRLTVL.

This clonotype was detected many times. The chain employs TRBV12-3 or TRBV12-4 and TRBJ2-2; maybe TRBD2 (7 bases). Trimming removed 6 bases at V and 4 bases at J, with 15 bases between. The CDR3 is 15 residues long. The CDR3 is CASSNRGGGTGELFF. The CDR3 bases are TGTGCCAGCAGCAACCGGGGAGGGGGCACCGGGGAGCTGTTTTTT.

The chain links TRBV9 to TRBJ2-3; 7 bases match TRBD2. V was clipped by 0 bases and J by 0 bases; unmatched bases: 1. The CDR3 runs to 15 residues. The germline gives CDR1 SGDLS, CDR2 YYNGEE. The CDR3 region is CASSVGTRSTDTQYF. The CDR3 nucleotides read TGTGCCAGCAGCGTAGGGACTAGAAGCACAGATACGCAGTATTTT.

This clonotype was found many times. CDR3 bases: TGCGCCAGCAGCCCTGGTTGGGGCCTAGCCGCTCGACCAGATACGCAGTATTTT. Protein sequence: CASSPGWGLAARPDTQYF. This chain links TRBV4-3 with TRBJ2-3; D may be TRBD1 or TRBD2 (5 bases each). V was trimmed by 4 bases and J by 4 bases, leaving 24 bases between them. This CDR3 is 18 amino acids long. Germline V gene lookup returns CDR1 LGHNA and CDR2 YSLEER.

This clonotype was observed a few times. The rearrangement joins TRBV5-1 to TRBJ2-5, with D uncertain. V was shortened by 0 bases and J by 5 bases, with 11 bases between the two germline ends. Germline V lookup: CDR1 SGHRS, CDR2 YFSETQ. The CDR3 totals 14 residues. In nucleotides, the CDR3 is TGCGCCAGCAGCTTGGATAGCCCGAGGGAGACCCAGTACTTC. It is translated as CASSLDSPRETQYF.

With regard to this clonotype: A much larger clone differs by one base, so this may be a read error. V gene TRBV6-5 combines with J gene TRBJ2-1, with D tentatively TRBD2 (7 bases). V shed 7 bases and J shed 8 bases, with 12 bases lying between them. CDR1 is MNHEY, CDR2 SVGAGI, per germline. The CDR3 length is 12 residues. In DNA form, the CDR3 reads TGTGCCAGCAAGAGGGGGGGGGATGAGCAGTTCTTC. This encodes CASKRGGDEQFF.

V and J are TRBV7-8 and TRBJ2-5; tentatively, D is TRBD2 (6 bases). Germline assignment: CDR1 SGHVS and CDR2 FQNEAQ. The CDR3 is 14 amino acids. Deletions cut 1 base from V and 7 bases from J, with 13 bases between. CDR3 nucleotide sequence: TGTGCCAGCAGCTTAGATGGCGGACTAAGGACCCAGTACTTC. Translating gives CASSLDGGLRTQYF. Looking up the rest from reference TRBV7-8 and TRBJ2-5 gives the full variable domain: GAGVSQSPRYKVAKRGQDVALRCDPISGHVSLFWYQQALGQGPEFLTYFQNEAQLDKSGLPSDRFFAERPEGSVSTLKIQRTQQEDSAVYLCASSLDGGLRTQYFGPGTRLLVL.

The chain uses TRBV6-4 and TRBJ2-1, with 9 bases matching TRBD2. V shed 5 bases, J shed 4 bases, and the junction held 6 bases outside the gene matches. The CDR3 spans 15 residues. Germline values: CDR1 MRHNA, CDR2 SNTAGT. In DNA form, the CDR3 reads TGTGCCAGCAGTATCAGCGGGGGGCAATACAATGAGCAGTTCTTC. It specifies CASSISGGQYNEQFF.

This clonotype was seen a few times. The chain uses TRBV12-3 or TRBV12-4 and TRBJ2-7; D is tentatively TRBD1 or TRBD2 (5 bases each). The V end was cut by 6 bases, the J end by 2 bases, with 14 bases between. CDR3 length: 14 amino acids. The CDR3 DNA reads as TGTGCCAGCAGCCCCGGGTTGGGGGCCTACGAGCAGTACTTC. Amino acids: CASSPGLGAYEQYF.

The DNA of the CDR3 is TGTGCCAGCAGCTTAGGGGTTCCCGAGCAGTACTTC. The encoded protein is CASSLGVPEQYF. The gene calls are TRBV11-2 and TRBJ2-7, with no clear D. With 1 base removed from V and 6 bases from J, the gap between germline ends came to 7 bases. Germline V lookup: CDR1 SGHAT, CDR2 FQNNGV. The CDR3 spans 12 residues.

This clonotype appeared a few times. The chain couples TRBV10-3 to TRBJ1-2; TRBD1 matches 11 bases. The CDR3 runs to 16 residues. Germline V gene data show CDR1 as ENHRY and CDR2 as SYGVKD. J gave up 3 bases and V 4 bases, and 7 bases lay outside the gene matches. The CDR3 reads CAISGQDRGQDYGYTF. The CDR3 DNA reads TGTGCCATCAGTGGACAGGACAGGGGGCAGGACTATGGCTACACCTTC.

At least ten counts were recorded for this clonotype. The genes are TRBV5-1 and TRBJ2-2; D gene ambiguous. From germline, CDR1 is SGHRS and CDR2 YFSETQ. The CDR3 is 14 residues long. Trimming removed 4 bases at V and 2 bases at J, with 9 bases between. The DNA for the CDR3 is TGCGCCAGCAGCCTGACATCTAACACCGGGGAGCTGTTTTTT. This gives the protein CASSLTSNTGELFF.

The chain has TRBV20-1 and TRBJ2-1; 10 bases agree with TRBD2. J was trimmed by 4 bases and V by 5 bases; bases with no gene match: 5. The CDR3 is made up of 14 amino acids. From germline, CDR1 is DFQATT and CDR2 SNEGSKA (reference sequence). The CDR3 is CSASQRGGYNEQFF. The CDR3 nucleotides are TGCAGTGCTTCCCAGCGGGGGGGATACAATGAGCAGTTCTTC.

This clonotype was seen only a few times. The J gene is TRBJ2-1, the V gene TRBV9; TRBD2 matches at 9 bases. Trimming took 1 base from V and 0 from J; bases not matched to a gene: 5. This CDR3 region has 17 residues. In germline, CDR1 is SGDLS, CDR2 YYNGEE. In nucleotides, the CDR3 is TGTGCCAGCAGCGTACTAGCGGGGACCAGCTCCTACAATGAGCAGTTCTTC. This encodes CASSVLAGTSSYNEQFF.

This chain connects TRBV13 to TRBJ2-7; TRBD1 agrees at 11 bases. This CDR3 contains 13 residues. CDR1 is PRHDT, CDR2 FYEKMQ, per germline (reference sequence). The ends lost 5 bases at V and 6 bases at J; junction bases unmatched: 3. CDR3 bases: TGTGCCAGCAGCCGGGGGACAGGGGGCGAGCAGTACTTC. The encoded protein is CASSRGTGGEQYF.

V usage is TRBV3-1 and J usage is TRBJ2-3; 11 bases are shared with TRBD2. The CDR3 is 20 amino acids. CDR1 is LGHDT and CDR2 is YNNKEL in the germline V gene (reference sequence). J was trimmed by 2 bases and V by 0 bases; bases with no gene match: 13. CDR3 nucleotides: TGTGCCAGCAGCCAAGAGGTGGGGCTAGCGGGGGGCTTTTCCACAGATACGCAGTATTTT. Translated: CASSQEVGLAGGFSTDTQYF.

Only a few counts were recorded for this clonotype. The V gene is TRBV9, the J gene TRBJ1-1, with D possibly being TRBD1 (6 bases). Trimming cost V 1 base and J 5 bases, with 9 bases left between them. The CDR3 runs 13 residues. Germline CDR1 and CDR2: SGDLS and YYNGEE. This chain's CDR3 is CASSVQGQTEAFF. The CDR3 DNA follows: TGTGCCAGCAGCGTACAAGGACAGACTGAAGCTTTCTTT. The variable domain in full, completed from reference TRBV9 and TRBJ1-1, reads DSGVTQTPKHLITATGQRVTLRCSPRSGDLSVYWYQQSLDQGLQFLIQYYNGEERAKGNILERFSAQQFPDLHSELNLSSLELGDSALYFCASSVQGQTEAFFGQGTRLTVV.

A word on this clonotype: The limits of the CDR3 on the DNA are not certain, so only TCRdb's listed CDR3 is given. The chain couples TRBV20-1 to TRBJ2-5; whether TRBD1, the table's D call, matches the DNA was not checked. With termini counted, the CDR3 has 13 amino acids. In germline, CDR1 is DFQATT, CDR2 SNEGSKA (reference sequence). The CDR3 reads CSASTSGGETQYF.